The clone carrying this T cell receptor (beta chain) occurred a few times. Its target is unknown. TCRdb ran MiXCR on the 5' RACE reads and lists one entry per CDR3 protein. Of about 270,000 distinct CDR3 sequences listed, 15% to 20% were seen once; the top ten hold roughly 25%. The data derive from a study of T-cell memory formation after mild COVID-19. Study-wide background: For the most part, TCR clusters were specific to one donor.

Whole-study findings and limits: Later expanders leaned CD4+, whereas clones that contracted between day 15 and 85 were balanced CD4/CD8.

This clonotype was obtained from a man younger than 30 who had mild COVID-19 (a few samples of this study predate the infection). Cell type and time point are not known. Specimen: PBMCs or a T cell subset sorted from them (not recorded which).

As DNA, the CDR3 is TGTGCCAGCAGACGAAATAGACCGACCGGGGAGCTGTTTTTT. Encoded protein: CASRRNRPTGELFF. The rearrangement uses TRBV28 and TRBJ2-2; D is unclear. Between the trimmed V and J ends, which lost 6 bases and 5 bases, there was a span of 13 bases. The CDR3 is made up of 14 amino acids. Germline CDR1 is MDHEN and CDR2 is SYDVKM.